One and the same sample provided the 27 T cell receptor beta chains below, sequenced in a study of T cells in tuberculosis. Some clones are missing from TCRdb's copy, which holds only in-frame ones; the method was immunoSEQ multiplex PCR. The sample carries about 34,000 clones, about 91% recorded once. Time point noted: new active TB diagnosis, blood taken before or within 7 days of starting treatment. The sample in question was PBMCs, obtained at tuberculosis diagnosis. The receptor set was obtained from an adult with tuberculosis.

The V and J genes are TRBV27 and TRBJ2-5, with D possibly being TRBD2 (5 bases). The CDR3 runs to 15 residues. Trimming cost V 8 bases and J 2 bases, with 18 bases left between them. Germline V gene data show CDR1 as MNHEY and CDR2 as SMNVEV (reference sequence). The CDR3 is CASAPYGLDQETQYF. The CDR3 region has the DNA TGTGCCAGCGCGCCCTATGGACTGGATCAAGAGACCCAGTACTTC.

The chain recombines TRBV6-6 with TRBJ2-5; TRBD1 aligns across 10 bases. After removal of 8 bases from V and 4 bases from J, the junction contained 7 bases not matched to a gene. Looked up from germline, CDR1 is MNHNY and CDR2 is SVGAGI (reference sequence). The CDR3 has 14 residues. The CDR3 reads CASERQGARETQYF. DNA of the CDR3: TGTGCCAGCGAAAGACAGGGGGCGAGAGAGACCCAGTACTTC.

V is TRBV7-2 and J is TRBJ2-7, with D uncertain. The germline CDR1 and CDR2 sequences are SGHTA and FQGNSA. This CDR3 region has 13 residues. Trimming left V 3 bases short and J 2 bases short, with 8 bases between. The CDR3 region is CASSLGSPYEQYV. The CDR3 DNA reads as TGTGCCAGCAGCTTGGGCTCACCCTACGAGCAGTACGTC.

V gene TRBV5-4 combines with J gene TRBJ2-2; 7 bases agree with TRBD2. Germline V gives CDR1 SGHNT, CDR2 YYREEE (reference sequence). V gave up 0 bases and J gave up 4 bases; unmatched junction bases: 9. The CDR3 has 17 residues. Here the CDR3 reads CASSLGSPSGSTGELFF. The DNA for the CDR3 is TGTGCCAGCAGCTTGGGTAGTCCTAGCGGATCCACCGGGGAGCTGTTTTTT.

V gene TRBV4-1 combines with J gene TRBJ2-1; perhaps TRBD2 as D (5 bases). V was clipped by 6 bases and J by 4 bases, with 13 bases between them. CDR1 MGHRA and CDR2 YSYEKL come from the germline V gene. The CDR3 totals 14 residues. The chain's CDR3 is CASSRDSEYNEQFF. CDR3 bases: TGCGCCAGCAGTCGGGATAGCGAGTACAATGAGCAGTTCTTC.

The chain has TRBV6-1 and TRBJ2-7, with 7 nucleotides matching TRBD2. The CDR3 covers 11 residues. The germline V gene has CDR1 MNHNS and CDR2 SASEGT. J gave up 3 bases and V 10 bases, and 3 bases lay outside the gene matches. The CDR3: CAIGTIYEQYF. CDR3 nucleotide sequence: TGTGCCATCGGGACTATCTACGAGCAGTACTTC.

This rearrangement joins TRBV6-5 to TRBJ2-1; 11 nucleotides agree with TRBD2. The J segment lost 7 bases and the V segment lost 6 bases, leaving 5 bases of the junction unmatched. Per the germline V gene, CDR1 is MNHEY and CDR2 is SVGAGI. The CDR3 loop spans 14 amino acids. The CDR3 sequence: CASRPGLAANEQFF. The DNA for the CDR3 is TGTGCCAGCAGACCGGGACTAGCGGCGAATGAGCAGTTCTTC.

This chain connects TRBV15 to TRBJ2-5; TRBD2 matches 8 bases. The CDR3 has 15 amino acids. Trimming at V came to 5 bases and at J to 4 bases, leaving 9 bases not matched to a gene. The germline V gene has CDR1 LNHNV and CDR2 YYDKDF (reference sequence). CDR3 residues: CATSLRRGGRETQYF. CDR3 bases: TGTGCCACCAGCCTCCGGCGCGGGGGGAGAGAGACCCAGTACTTC.

The V call is TRBV13, the J call TRBJ2-7, with TRBD1 matching 8 bases. With 5 bases clipped from V and 3 bases from J, the junction kept 12 bases outside the gene matches. The CDR3 is 16 residues long. Looked up from germline, CDR1 is PRHDT and CDR2 is FYEKMQ (reference sequence). CDR3 sequence: CASSPRRQGIDYEQYF. The CDR3, as DNA: TGTGCCAGCAGCCCGCGACGACAGGGGATCGACTACGAGCAGTACTTC.

This chain connects TRBV27 to TRBJ1-5, with D possibly TRBD1 on 5 matching bases. Germline loops: CDR1 MNHEY, CDR2 SMNVEV (reference sequence). The CDR3 totals 14 residues. The V gene lost 3 bases and the J gene lost 6 bases, with 12 bases spanning the gap. The CDR3 loop is CASSFLQGRQPQHF. The CDR3 DNA follows: TGTGCCAGCAGTTTTCTCCAGGGCCGTCAGCCCCAGCATTTT.

The V and J genes are TRBV10-1 and TRBJ2-5; 7 bases map to TRBD1. Germline assignment: CDR1 WNHNN and CDR2 SYGVQD (reference sequence). The ends lost 9 bases at V and 5 bases at J; junction bases unmatched: 9. The length of the CDR3 is 13 residues. CDR3 sequence: CASRQGSGETQYF. DNA of the CDR3: TGCGCCAGTCGACAGGGATCGGGGGAGACCCAGTACTTC.

The chain is built from TRBV10-3 and TRBJ1-3; D is unclear. Germline V gene data show CDR1 as ENHRY and CDR2 as SYGVKD. This CDR3 has 15 amino acids. Trimming left V 2 bases short and J 4 bases short, with 12 bases between. The CDR3 here is CAISEVAGSGNTIYF. DNA for the CDR3: TGTGCCATCAGTGAGGTGGCGGGATCCGGAAACACCATATATTTT.

This clone is a singleton in its sample. The DNA for the CDR3 is TGTGCCACCGCGACTAGCGGAACAACAGATACGCAGTATTTT. Its translation is CATATSGTTDTQYF. V is TRBV19 and J is TRBJ2-3; TRBD2 matches at 9 bases. Losses at the gene ends were 10 bases for V and 3 bases for J; bases not matched to a gene: 8. This CDR3 contains 14 residues. Germline CDR1 is LNHDA and CDR2 is SQIVND (reference sequence).

This clone was seen a single time. The chain uses TRBV6-1 and TRBJ1-4; TRBD1 might be the D (5 bases). The germline V gene has CDR1 MNHNS and CDR2 SASEGT. CDR3 length: 15 amino acids. The V end was cut by 2 bases, the J end by 3 bases, with 10 bases between. The CDR3 DNA reads as TGTGCCAGCAGTGAACCGCAGGGCCCTAATGAAAAACTGTTTTTT. This gives the protein CASSEPQGPNEKLFF.

The rearrangement links TRBV19 to TRBJ2-5; weak D call: TRBD2 (6 bases). V lost 2 bases to trimming and J lost 5 bases, with 18 bases between them. There are 16 residues in the CDR3. CDR1 and CDR2 (germline): LNHDA, SQIVND (reference sequence). The CDR3 coding sequence is TGTGCCAGTAGTATAATCCCCCTCCATGGGGGGGAGACCCAGTACTTC. Amino acid sequence: CASSIIPLHGGETQYF.

The genes are TRBV9 and TRBJ1-6; D may be TRBD1 (6 bases). From germline, CDR1 is SGDLS and CDR2 YYNGEE. The CDR3 is made up of 13 amino acids. Trimming cost V 0 bases and J 17 bases, with 15 bases left between them. The CDR3 DNA reads TGTGCCAGCAGCGTAGAGGGTGAGGGGGACGTCCACTTT. This codes for CASSVEGEGDVHF.

The J gene is TRBJ1-6, the V gene TRBV9; TRBD1 matches 9 bases. The ends lost 0 bases at V and 10 bases at J; junction bases unmatched: 5. CDR3 length: 15 residues. Germline V gives CDR1 SGDLS, CDR2 YYNGEE. This chain's CDR3 is CASSVEGQGRSPLHF. The CDR3 DNA sequence: TGTGCCAGCAGCGTAGAGGGACAGGGAAGATCACCCCTCCACTTT. The entire variable domain, with the rest obtained from reference TRBV9 and TRBJ1-6, is as follows: DSGVTQTPKHLITATGQRVTLRCSPRSGDLSVYWYQQSLDQGLQFLIQYYNGEERAKGNILERFSAQQFPDLHSELNLSSLELGDSALYFCASSVEGQGRSPLHFGNGTRLTVT.

The chain joins TRBV5-4 to TRBJ2-5; 7 bases match TRBD1. Germline V gives CDR1 SGHNT, CDR2 YYREEE (reference sequence). Germline trimming cut 3 bases from V and 3 bases from J; bases unmatched to any gene: 5. The length of the CDR3 is 14 residues. CDR3 in amino acids: CASSYLDREETQYF. CDR3 sequence (DNA): TGTGCCAGCAGCTACCTAGACAGGGAAGAGACCCAGTACTTC.

This rearrangement joins TRBV19 to TRBJ1-4; tentatively, D is TRBD1 (5 bases). The CDR3 has 21 residues. Trimming left V 1 base short and J 0 bases short, with 24 bases between. Looked up from germline, CDR1 is LNHDA and CDR2 is SQIVND (reference sequence). The CDR3 nucleotides are TGTGCCAGTAGTATAGGGGCTCCGTCAACCTGGACACAGGCAACTAATGAAAAACTGTTTTTT. This encodes CASSIGAPSTWTQATNEKLFF.

The rearrangement joins TRBV9 to TRBJ1-1; D possibly corresponds to TRBD1 (6 bases). This CDR3 contains 15 residues. Germline CDR1 reads SGDLS; CDR2 reads YYNGEE. Trimming left V 0 bases short and J 1 base short, with 10 bases between. CDR3 DNA: TGTGCCAGCAGCGTAGTCCCACAGGGGAACACTGAAGCTTTCTTT. Its translation is CASSVVPQGNTEAFF.

The gene calls are TRBV6-1 and TRBJ2-3; no clear D gene. Germline CDR1 is MNHNS and CDR2 is SASEGT. CDR3 length: 11 residues. With 3 bases removed from V and 9 bases from J, the gap between germline ends came to 7 bases. CDR3 in DNA: TGTGCCAGCAGTGAGGCGAGGACGCAGTATTTT. Encoded protein: CASSEARTQYF.

The genes are TRBV12-5 and TRBJ2-3; D not certain. The CDR3 is 12 amino acids. Trimming took 2 bases from V and 6 from J, leaving 6 bases between them. CDR1 is LGHNT, CDR2 FRNRAP, per germline. The CDR3 reads CASGLKLDTQYF. The CDR3 DNA follows: TGTGCTAGTGGTTTGAAACTTGATACGCAGTATTTT.

This clone was counted a few times. The chain is built from TRBV19 and TRBJ1-2; 8 bases map to TRBD1. The ends lost 5 bases at V and 6 bases at J; junction bases unmatched: 8. Germline V gene sequence: CDR1 LNHDA, CDR2 SQIVND (reference sequence). CDR3 length: 14 residues. CDR3 protein: CASSPRTGLDGYTF. In DNA form, the CDR3 reads TGTGCCAGTAGTCCTAGGACAGGGTTGGATGGCTACACCTTC.

The chain combines TRBV18 with TRBJ2-3; TRBD2 agrees at 9 bases. CDR3 length: 13 residues. The ends lost 6 bases at V and 4 bases at J; junction bases unmatched: 2. The germline V gene encodes CDR1 KGHSH and CDR2 LQKENI. DNA for the CDR3: TGTGCCAGCTCCGCTAGCGGGGCAGATACGCAGTATTTT. Its translation is CASSASGADTQYF.

The genes are TRBV6-1 and TRBJ1-5; D unclear. The CDR3 is made up of 21 amino acids. Germline values: CDR1 MNHNS, CDR2 SASEGT. The ends were cut back, 0 bases at V and 0 bases at J, with 24 bases in the middle. The DNA of the CDR3 is TGTGCCAGCAGTGAAGCGTCAAGTCGATCCGTCGTCACCTATAGCAATCAGCCCCAGCATTTT. This codes for CASSEASSRSVVTYSNQPQHF.

V and J are TRBV5-1 and TRBJ2-7; D perhaps matches TRBD2 (6 bases). V gave up 4 bases and J gave up 3 bases, with 11 bases separating them. The CDR3 covers 13 residues. CDR1 is SGHRS, CDR2 YFSETQ, per germline. The CDR3 DNA follows: TGCGCCAGCAGCCCTCTGGGAGGCTACGAGCAGTACTTC. This translates into CASSPLGGYEQYF.

The rearrangement links TRBV10-2 to TRBJ2-7; the match to TRBD2 covers 7 bases. The trim removed 4 bases at V and 5 bases at J, leaving 11 bases unmatched. Germline V gene sequence: CDR1 WSHSY, CDR2 SAAADI. The length of the CDR3 is 15 residues. The CDR3 DNA reads as TGCGCCAGCAGTGGACGCGGGGGTTCCAGGGACGAGCAGTACGTC. Translating it yields CASSGRGGSRDEQYV.